The present T cell receptor beta chain was sequenced within a study of CD8 T cells in Susac syndrome. cDNA came from approximately 0.5 to 1 ug RNA primed by random hexamers. One entry per CDR3 protein, called by TCRdb with MiXCR from the immunoSEQ multiplex PCR reads. This table has about 280,000 distinct CDR3 sequences, around 83% appearing once. This CDR3 is built from 14 residues. Germline lookup yields CDR1 SQVTM and CDR2 ANQGSEA. V shed 7 bases, J shed 4 bases, and the junction held 11 bases outside the gene matches. V is TRBV29-1 and J is TRBJ2-7; 9 bases are a match to TRBD2. Input material: CD8+ T cells from PBMCs. This sequence originates from a human donor with multiple sclerosis. The CDR3, as DNA: TGCAGCGCGGAGGGTAGCGGGAGAGGGTACGAGCAGTACTTC. Translated, it gives CSAEGSGRGYEQYF.